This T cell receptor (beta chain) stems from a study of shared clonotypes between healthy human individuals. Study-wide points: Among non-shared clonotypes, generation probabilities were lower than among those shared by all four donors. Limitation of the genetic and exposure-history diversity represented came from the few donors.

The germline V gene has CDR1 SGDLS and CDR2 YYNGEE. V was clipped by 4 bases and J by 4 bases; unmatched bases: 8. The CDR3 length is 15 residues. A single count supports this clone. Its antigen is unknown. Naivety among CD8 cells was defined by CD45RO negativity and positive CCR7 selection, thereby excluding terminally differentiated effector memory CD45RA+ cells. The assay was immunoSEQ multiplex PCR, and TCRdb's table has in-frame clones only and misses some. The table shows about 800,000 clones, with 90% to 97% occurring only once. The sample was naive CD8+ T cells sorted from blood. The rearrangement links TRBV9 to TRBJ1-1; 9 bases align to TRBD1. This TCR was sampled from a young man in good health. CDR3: CASSSRTGAATEAFF. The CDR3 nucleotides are TGTGCCAGCAGCTCCCGGACAGGGGCGGCCACTGAAGCTTTCTTT.